This T cell receptor beta chain derives from a study of CD8+CD57+ T cells in acquired aplastic anemia. Overall study: Mean DNA quantity obtained from sorted CD4+ and CD8+ cells was 2.5 to 4 ug.

Trimming cost V 3 bases and J 6 bases; bases outside gene matches: 3. Germline assignment: CDR1 ENHRY and CDR2 SYGVKD. The length of the CDR3 is 14 residues. According to the study, genomic DNA was the template for TCR beta VDJ and CDR3 profiling. From the reads, TCRdb called clonotypes with MiXCR, one entry per CDR3 protein. The top ten clones hold over 7.5% of a sample with about 250,000 distinct CDR3 sequences, around half of them seen once. With regard to this clonotype: Its antigen is undetermined.

Sequenced patients had shown CD8+CD57+ cell expansion by flow cytometry. As a group, the patients uniformly had severe acquired aplastic anemia. Study-wide points: Around 30 sequences, all CD8+ CDR3, were shared between patients and controls.

Sequencing input: sorted CD4+, CD8+, or CD8+CD57+ T cells (not recorded which) from PBMCs. The source is a human donor with aplastic anemia. The chain carries TRBV10-3 and TRBJ1-2; TRBD1 matches at 11 bases. The DNA of the CDR3 is TGTGCCATCAGTGATGGACAGGGGGCGGATGGCTACACCTTC. The encoded protein is CAISDGQGADGYTF.